The 28 T cell receptor beta chains given below trace back to one sample, sequenced in a study of cytomegalovirus exposure and HLA in healthy donors. Produced via immunoSEQ multiplex PCR; TCRdb's table is partial and in-frame only. The sample has about 330,000 clones; 75% to 90% are singletons. The sample comprised PBMCs. The source is a woman in her 30s in good health and CMV-seropositive.

This clone was picked up one time. V is TRBV6-1 and J is TRBJ2-6; 8 bases map to TRBD1. Looked up from germline, CDR1 is MNHNS and CDR2 is SASEGT. J lost 0 bases, V lost 2 bases, and 12 bases had no gene match. The CDR3 length is 20 residues. CDR3 sequence (DNA): TGTGCCAGCAGTGAACACTTCGGCCAGGGGGCCAGCTCTGGGGCCAACGTCCTGACTTTC. It translates to CASSEHFGQGASSGANVLTF.

J is TRBJ2-7 and V is TRBV19; D might be TRBD2 (6 bases). Germline lookup yields CDR1 LNHDA and CDR2 SQIVND (reference sequence). This CDR3 is 10 amino acids long. The V gene lost 11 bases and the J gene lost 2 bases, with 7 bases spanning the gap. CDR3 sequence: CAAGTYEQYF. CDR3 DNA: TGTGCCGCGGGAACCTACGAGCAGTACTTC.

Comments on this clone: One junction end does not reproduce the germline sequence, and a read error may be involved. The chain links TRBV27 to TRBJ2-1; possible D gene TRBD2, 6 bases. The CDR3 runs 15 residues. The germline V gene has CDR1 MNHEY and CDR2 SMNVEV (reference sequence). This chain's CDR3 is CASTRGGRSNNEQFF. The CDR3 nucleotides read TGTGCCAGCACACGGGGAGGTCGCTCCAACAATGAGCAGTTCTTC.

This clone was seen more than once but under ten times. The chain joins TRBV11-2 to TRBJ2-2; the D is unclear. CDR3 size: 14 residues. Germline loops: CDR1 SGHAT, CDR2 FQNNGV. The V end lost 2 bases, the J end lost 5 bases, and 9 bases lay between the germline ends. The chain's CDR3 is CASSLNVGTGELFF. CDR3 nucleotide sequence: TGTGCCAGCAGCTTAAACGTAGGGACCGGGGAGCTGTTTTTT.

This sequence joins TRBV4-3 and TRBJ1-6; D may be TRBD1 (6 bases). CDR1 and CDR2 from the germline V gene are LGHNA and YSLEER. With 6 bases removed from V and 9 bases from J, the gap between germline ends came to 15 bases. The CDR3 is made up of 14 amino acids. The DNA of the CDR3 is TGCGCCAGCAGTACTCAGGGGATCGGTTCACCCCTCCACTTT. Encoded protein: CASSTQGIGSPLHF.

This clone appeared many times. The V call is TRBV11-3, the J call TRBJ2-7; D is unresolved. This CDR3 has 13 residues. The ends were cut back, 1 base at V and 7 bases at J, with 11 bases in the middle. Germline loops: CDR1 SGHNT, CDR2 YENEEA. The CDR3 spells CASSLGPMREQYF. The CDR3 DNA sequence: TGTGCCAGCAGCTTAGGCCCTATGAGGGAGCAGTACTTC.

This chain uses TRBV19 with TRBJ1-1; D gene ambiguous. V dropped 5 bases and J dropped 1 base, with 5 bases sitting between them. Germline V gene data show CDR1 as LNHDA and CDR2 as SQIVND (reference sequence). This CDR3 comprises 12 residues. This chain's CDR3 is CASSAGNTEAFF. Here the CDR3 DNA reads TGTGCCAGTAGTGCAGGGAACACTGAAGCTTTCTTT. The full variable domain, with the rest looked up from reference TRBV19 and TRBJ1-1, is DGGITQSPKYLFRKEGQNVTLSCEQNLNHDAMYWYRQDPGQGLRLIYYSQIVNDFQKGDIAEGYSVSREKKESFPLTVTSAQKNPTAFYLCASSAGNTEAFFGQGTRLTVV.

The genes are TRBV12-2 and TRBJ2-1; the table's D call TRBD2 went unverified against the DNA. TRBV12-2 is described as a pseudogene. The CDR3 is made up of 16 amino acids. The CDR3 DNA reads TGTGCAAGTCGCTTCACTAGCGGGAAAACCTACAATGAGCAGTTCTTC. Its translation is CASRFTSGKTYNEQFF.

This clone came up once. This rearrangement joins TRBV11-1 to TRBJ2-7; 7 bases are shared with TRBD1. CDR3 size: 17 residues. Germline V gives CDR1 SGHAT, CDR2 FQDESV (reference sequence). V shed 5 bases and J 4 bases; nucleotides not matched to a gene: 17. The CDR3 DNA follows: TGTGCCAGCAGCATAGGGGCCCTCGGGACAGTAACGTACGAGCAGTACTTC. This codes for CASSIGALGTVTYEQYF.

This chain uses TRBV15 with TRBJ2-5, with D possibly matching TRBD1 (6 bases). This CDR3 contains 13 residues. Germline V lookup: CDR1 LNHNV, CDR2 YYDKDF (reference sequence). V lost 1 base to trimming and J lost 3 bases, with 6 bases between them. CDR3 bases: TGTGCCACCAGCAGAGCAGGGGAAGAGACCCAGTACTTC. This gives the protein CATSRAGEETQYF.

Notes on this clone: The same CDR3 is also encoded by other DNA sequences in this sample. The rearrangement uses TRBV27 and TRBJ2-2; D uncertain. In germline, CDR1 is MNHEY, CDR2 SMNVEV (reference sequence). Trimming removed 4 bases at V and 2 bases at J, with 8 bases between. The CDR3 consists of 14 residues. The CDR3 region is CASSWDRNTGELFF. For the CDR3, the DNA is TGTGCCAGCAGTTGGGATCGCAACACCGGGGAGCTGTTTTTT.

The chain joins TRBV30 to TRBJ1-1; the match to TRBD1 covers 7 bases. The CDR3 runs to 19 residues. Trimming removed 0 bases from V and 0 bases from J; junction bases left unmatched: 16. Germline V gene lookup returns CDR1 GTSNPN and CDR2 SVGIG (reference sequence). DNA for the CDR3: TGTGCCTGGAGTGTAGCGACAGGGTCAACTTTTTACCTGAACACTGAAGCTTTCTTT. This translates into CAWSVATGSTFYLNTEAFF.

The chain uses TRBV6-1 and TRBJ2-7; D may be TRBD1 or TRBD2 (5 bases each). Trimming pared 3 bases from V and 5 bases from J, leaving 17 bases between. This CDR3 comprises 15 residues. The germline CDR1 and CDR2 sequences are MNHNS and SASEGT. CDR3 sequence reads: CASSDWVVRDHEQYF. The CDR3 DNA follows: TGTGCCAGCAGTGATTGGGTGGTGAGGGACCACGAGCAGTACTTC.

V gene TRBV4-2 combines with J gene TRBJ1-2; D call uncertain. Germline V lookup: CDR1 LGHNA, CDR2 YNFKEQ. V gave up 0 bases and J gave up 4 bases, with 12 bases separating them. The CDR3 totals 15 residues. The CDR3 coding sequence is TGTGCCAGCAGCCAAGATGGGCCTCCTTCCTATGGCTACACCTTC. It is translated as CASSQDGPPSYGYTF.

This chain links TRBV2 with TRBJ2-5; D possibly corresponds to TRBD1 (5 bases). The V end was cut by 4 bases, the J end by 2 bases, with 8 bases between. CDR1 is SNHLY, CDR2 FYNNEI, per germline. The CDR3 is 13 amino acids. Here the CDR3 reads CASSGQRQETQYF. In DNA form, the CDR3 reads TGTGCCAGCAGTGGACAGCGACAAGAGACCCAGTACTTC.

The chain recombines TRBV28 with TRBJ1-2, with D possibly being TRBD1 (5 bases). CDR1 is MDHEN and CDR2 is SYDVKM in the germline V gene. Between the trimmed V and J ends, which lost 7 bases and 9 bases, there was a span of 18 bases. The CDR3 is made up of 13 amino acids. The CDR3 spells CASIAGRTLSYTF. CDR3 bases: TGTGCCAGCATCGCGGGACGGACTTTAAGCTACACCTTC.

This clone was detected once. The V and J genes are TRBV29-1 and TRBJ2-3; D is ambiguous. The V end lost 5 bases, the J end lost 0 bases, and 9 bases lay between the germline ends. Germline CDR1 SQVTM, CDR2 ANQGSEA. The CDR3 spans 13 residues. In DNA form, the CDR3 reads TGCAGCGTTTCGGGCAGGAGCACAGATACGCAGTATTTT. This translates into CSVSGRSTDTQYF.

The rearrangement uses TRBV4-1 and TRBJ1-1; D gene unclear. Germline V gene data show CDR1 as MGHRA and CDR2 as YSYEKL. There are 14 residues in the CDR3. Trimming took 1 base from V and 3 from J, leaving 9 bases between them. As DNA, the CDR3 is TGCGCCAGCAGCCAAGGATACAGATACACTGAAGCTTTCTTT. The encoded protein is CASSQGYRYTEAFF.

The chain links TRBV28 to TRBJ2-1, with D unresolved. CDR1 MDHEN and CDR2 SYDVKM come from the germline V gene. The CDR3 runs to 13 residues. Trimming stripped 6 bases from V and 5 bases from J, with 11 bases between. DNA of the CDR3: TGTGCCAGCAGATTCGGGCAAGACAATGAGCAGTTCTTC. It encodes CASRFGQDNEQFF. The variable domain in full, with the rest retrieved from reference TRBV28 and TRBJ2-1, is DVKVTQSSRYLVKRTGEKVFLECVQDMDHENMFWYRQDPGLGLRLIYFSYDVKMKEKGDIPEGYSVSREKKERFSLILESASTNQTSMYLCASRFGQDNEQFFGPGTRLTVL.

The rearrangement joins TRBV6-6 to TRBJ2-7, with 12 bases fitting TRBD1. CDR1 is MNHNY and CDR2 is SVGAGI in the germline V gene (reference sequence). V lost 3 bases to trimming and J lost 5 bases; unmatched junction nucleotides: 5. The CDR3 is 15 residues long. The CDR3 region is CASSYTGQGANEQYF. Written as DNA, the CDR3 is TGTGCCAGCAGTTATACGGGACAGGGGGCCAACGAGCAGTACTTC.

This rearrangement joins TRBV28 to TRBJ1-2; D possibly corresponds to TRBD1 (5 bases). The CDR3 totals 13 residues. The germline V gene has CDR1 MDHEN and CDR2 SYDVKM. V lost 6 bases and J lost 2, with 10 bases in between. The CDR3 nucleotides read TGTGCCAGCAGCCGGGGGAGGAACTATGGCTACACCTTC. The encoded protein is CASSRGRNYGYTF.

The gene calls are TRBV5-6 and TRBJ2-3; TRBD2 agrees at 9 bases. V dropped 0 bases and J dropped 4; count of bases not matched to a gene: 9. Germline CDR1 and CDR2: SGHDT and YYEEEE. This CDR3 comprises 17 residues. In DNA, the CDR3 is TGTGCCAGCAGCTTGGGGATTAGCGGGAGAGGGCCAGATACGCAGTATTTT. It codes for CASSLGISGRGPDTQYF.

This clone has only a few counts. The chain is built from TRBV6-5 and TRBJ1-5; the D is unclear. Germline V gene lookup returns CDR1 MNHEY and CDR2 SVGAGI. This CDR3 spans 13 amino acids. Trimming stripped 2 bases from V and 1 base from J, with 3 bases between. In DNA form, the CDR3 reads TGTGCCAGCAGTTACGACAGCAATCAGCCCCAGCATTTT. Protein sequence: CASSYDSNQPQHF.

This clone was counted a single time. This rearrangement joins TRBV18 to TRBJ1-1, with 8 bases matching TRBD1. CDR3 length: 17 amino acids. Looked up from germline, CDR1 is KGHSH and CDR2 is LQKENI. V shed 3 bases, J shed 0 bases, and the junction held 9 bases outside the gene matches. This CDR3 reads CASSPADRGGMNTEAFF. CDR3 nucleotide sequence: TGTGCCAGCTCACCGGCCGACAGGGGTGGGATGAACACTGAAGCTTTCTTT.

The chain carries TRBV27 and TRBJ2-1, with 8 bases aligning to TRBD2. The CDR3 is 15 residues long. Losses at the gene ends were 2 bases for V and 4 bases for J; bases not matched to a gene: 4. Germline values: CDR1 MNHEY, CDR2 SMNVEV (reference sequence). CDR3 coding DNA: TGTGCCAGCAGTTTAGGGGCTAGCGGGTACAATGAGCAGTTCTTC. It specifies CASSLGASGYNEQFF.

The chain employs TRBV6-1 and TRBJ2-3; tentative D call: TRBD1 (5 bases). Trimming pared 4 bases from V and 1 base from J, leaving 12 bases between. There are 15 residues in the CDR3. CDR1 and CDR2 (germline): MNHNS, SASEGT. The CDR3 DNA sequence: TGTGCCAGCAGTGGAGGCGCCAGGGGCACAGATACGCAGTATTTT. Protein: CASSGGARGTDTQYF.

The chain combines TRBV27 with TRBJ2-2; D possibly corresponds to TRBD1 (5 bases). CDR3 length equals 15 residues. Per germline, CDR1 MNHEY and CDR2 SMNVEV (reference sequence). Trimming took off 3 bases at V and 4 bases at J, with 12 bases between the two ends. CDR3 bases: TGTGCCAGCAGTTTTAAACAGGCTAGCACCGGGGAGCTGTTTTTT. Translation gives CASSFKQASTGELFF.

There are a few counts of this clone. The J gene is TRBJ2-2, the V gene TRBV28, with 7 bases aligning to TRBD2. Germline V gene data show CDR1 as MDHEN and CDR2 as SYDVKM. The CDR3 covers 13 residues. Losses at the gene ends were 10 bases for V and 0 bases for J; bases not matched to a gene: 2. The chain's CDR3 is CATSGANTGELFF. In nucleotides, the CDR3 is TGTGCCACTAGCGGCGCGAACACCGGGGAGCTGTTTTTT.